This T cell receptor beta chain derives from a study of blood T cells in healthy people across ages. Study findings and constraints: PBMCs left unsorted prevented a conclusive naive versus antigen-experienced comparison.

Donors gave around 9.8 milliliters of peripheral blood apiece. Each sample provided at least 6 micrograms of extracted total RNA. Next came a second PCR, run for roughly 6 to 11 cycles, which used a sample-barcoded 5' primer along with a J-beta primer mix. TCRdb reanalysed the 5' RACE reads using MiXCR and keeps one entry per CDR3 protein. The sample yields approximately 400,000 distinct CDR3 sequences, approximately 52% seen once. CDR1 is SGHTA and CDR2 is FQGNSA in the germline V gene. The V gene lost 2 bases and the J gene lost 4 bases, with 10 bases spanning the gap. This CDR3 contains 14 residues. Notes on this clonotype: Its antigen is undetermined.

The chain has TRBV7-2 and TRBJ2-3; D unclear. The clonotype originates from a man aged 55 to 70 in good health. The source material was blood. The CDR3 DNA is TGTGCCAGCAGCTTACGGCTCGACTCAGATACGCAGTATTTT. This encodes CASSLRLDSDTQYF.